The present entry profiles one T cell receptor (beta chain) with its context. No cognate antigen has been identified for it. Base qualities are missing; no much larger clone stands one base away. The sample belongs to a study of shared clonotypes between healthy human individuals (TCRdb year 2020). Concerning the study at large: Two women and a few men aged 18 to 49 years were included in the cohort. Different laboratories and diverse techniques were used to prepare libraries and sequence TCR repertoires, to increase sequencing depth and limit assay-specific biases. The study deeply sequenced blood TCR repertoires of about five healthy adults to estimate repertoire size and the extent of clonotype sharing between individuals. For each donor, CD4 naive and CD4 memory were each given three plates, CD8 naive was given two plates, and CD8 memory was given one plate. Per donor, leukapheresis produced somewhere between about 0.9 and 9 billion PBMCs.

V and J lose 5 bases and 2 bases, and a span of 24 bases separates them. The CDR3 contains 18 residues, cysteine and phenylalanine counted. Only the CDR3 DNA stays, 54 bases, in frame from base 1. CDR1 SGHTA and CDR2 FQGNSA were looked up in the germline V gene. The donors were healthy, HIV-negative adults with no recently reported acute infections or vaccinations. Only Caucasian adults living in Nashville, Tennessee, USA were represented among the donors. Magnetic negative selection was used to enrich CD4+ T cells, after which naive cells were positively selected on CD45RA and the negative fraction became the memory subset. After blood collection by leukapheresis, PBMCs were isolated using Ficoll-Histopaque density gradient centrifugation and then cryopreserved in the vapor phase of liquid nitrogen. Purity and quantity of every magnetically sorted T cell population were checked by analytical flow cytometry. Genomic DNA was isolated from every sorted fraction and measured by UV absorbance on a Nanodrop 2000c.

Using the deep immunoSEQ assay, TCR CDR3 regions were amplified from genomic DNA by multiplex PCR. Extracted genomic DNA from each cell subset was spread evenly across all wells of several immunoSEQ 96-well plates, with each plate serving as a replicate. Each replicate PCR for sorted subsets received 200 ng genomic DNA, equal to about 30,000 T cell genomes. The purified libraries were quantified using a Qubit 3.0 fluorometer, sized with a Bioanalyzer 2100, and then quantified again using the KAPA Library Quantification kit. Each immunoSEQ 96-well plate was sequenced on its own single-read 150-cycle Illumina NextSeq 550 flow cell. In the authors' own workflow: Because only junctional sequences without quality scores were contained in the immunoSEQ output, filtering matching that applied to full-length reads could not be performed. Sequences were annotated with PyIR, a Python wrapper for IgBLAST v1.9, using IMGT germline references to assign V/J genes and CDR3. Any read was removed if the V/J assignment was weak (E-value above 1e-6), the CDR3 was missing, or the read contained stop codons, out-of-frame junctions, or ambiguous translated residues. V3J clonotypes were defined as sequences sharing the same inferred V gene, J gene, and CDR3 amino acid sequence. The percentage overlap between two repertoires was calculated by dividing the number of shared unique clonotypes by the size of the smaller repertoire. Repertoire richness was assessed with RTK rarefaction, the Chao1 estimator, and Recon v2.1 estimates of unobserved clonotypes. For all TCRbeta clonotypes obtained by the gDNA method from four donors, generation probabilities were computed with OLGA. TCRdb obtained this table from immuneACCESS and retained in-frame rearrangements with V and J assigned. These tables miss some clones; where compared with another copy, unresolved V genes account for less than half of the shortfall, and the remainder is unexplained. From that table come the V and J calls and clone size; the DNA was used to work out D and trimming. Here the sample has about 2.4 million clones; over 85% occur a single time. Approximately 0.37% of the sample comes from the top ten.

What the authors observed across the whole study: Across four donors, about 5.2% of naive CD4, over 3% of naive CD8, about 2.3% of memory CD4, and roughly 0.41% of memory CD8 clonotypes were shared. Clonotypes shared by all four sorted-subset donors showed higher generation probabilities than non-shared clonotypes. Incomplete sequencing was indicated by rarefaction of sorted-subset datasets, despite the large sequencing depth. Because the study included only a small number of donors, the genetic and exposure-history diversity represented was limited. Sampling was restricted to blood, and TCR repertoires in tissues likely differ from the TCR repertoires found in blood. Naive subsets generally had larger estimated clonotype richness than memory subsets did. Pairwise subsampling indicated that sequencing depth was expected to affect the degree of clonotype sharing among donors.

Recombination linked TRBV7-2 to TRBJ1-2; the D gene cannot be resolved reliably. Source material: naive CD4+ T cells from PBMCs. In the paper's terms, the cell subset or site label means: CD45RA+ positively selected. The TCR originated in a man younger than 35 in good health. Some clones in this sample may be carry-over from other donors' samples. The nucleotide sequence reads as follows: TGTGCCAGCAGCCCCCGGGCGGAGCCTGCAAAAAAAAACTATGGCTACACCTTC. The encoded protein is CASSPRAEPAKKNYGYTF.